This record concerns one TCR beta chain sequence. No antigen is known for it. This entry is derived from a study of cytomegalovirus exposure and HLA in healthy donors. Study as a whole: There were 117 million unique TCR beta sequences, drawn from approximately 190 million T cells, in an earlier analysis. Study results and caveats: Later examination showed HLA-associated TCR beta chains had greater clonal expansion than equally common others. As confirmed in vitro, a few CMV-associated chains were specific for CMV antigens. In a later analysis, about 17,000 TCR beta sequences were associated with HLA alleles at 0.05 false discovery rate.

The PCR had 60 Vbeta and 13 Jbeta primers. The method was immunoSEQ multiplex PCR; TCRdb's version includes in-frame clones alone and lacks a portion of them. This repertoire shows tens of thousands of clones, around four fifths found once; its top ten account for around 2.6%. Sequences were obtained from PBMCs. This TCR came from a male donor in good health and CMV-seropositive.

In DNA form, the CDR3 reads TGTGCCAGCAGCCCTAGCGGGGCCCCCTACGAGCAGTACTTC. Protein: CASSPSGAPYEQYF. The chain joins TRBV7-2 to TRBJ2-7; TRBD2 matches at 9 bases. V lost 5 bases to trimming and J lost 2 bases; unmatched junction nucleotides: 4. This CDR3 contains 14 residues. In germline, CDR1 is SGHTA, CDR2 FQGNSA.